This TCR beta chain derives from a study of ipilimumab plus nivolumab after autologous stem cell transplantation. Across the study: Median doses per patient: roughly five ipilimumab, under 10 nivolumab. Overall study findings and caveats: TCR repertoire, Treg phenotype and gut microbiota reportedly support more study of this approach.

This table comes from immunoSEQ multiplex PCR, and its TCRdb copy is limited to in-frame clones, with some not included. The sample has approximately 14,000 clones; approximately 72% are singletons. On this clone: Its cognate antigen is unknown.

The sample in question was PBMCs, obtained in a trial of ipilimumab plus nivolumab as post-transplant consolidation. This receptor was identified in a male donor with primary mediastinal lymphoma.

CDR3: CAWRLTGRGNGYTF. The CDR3 nucleotides are TGTGCCTGGAGGCTGACAGGGAGGGGGAATGGCTACACCTTC. The chain combines TRBV30 with TRBJ1-2; 7 nucleotides match TRBD1. The trim removed 3 bases at V and 6 bases at J, leaving 10 bases unmatched. CDR3 length: 14 residues. Germline loops: CDR1 GTSNPN, CDR2 SVGIG (reference sequence).